The sequence of this T cell receptor beta chain was determined in a study of T cell responses to AZD1222 COVID-19 vaccine. Trimming removed 4 bases at V and 8 bases at J, with 16 bases between. The CDR3 spans 14 residues. The V gene's germline CDR1 is SGDLS and CDR2 YYNGEE. TCRdb's table, derived via immunoSEQ multiplex PCR, lists solely in-frame clones and lacks some. Here the sample spans about 120,000 clones, roughly 90% being singletons. This specimen consisted of peripheral blood, obtained on day 0 of AZD1222 vaccination. The J gene is TRBJ2-1, the V gene TRBV9; no firm D call. This sequence originates from an adult in good health. The CDR3 region has the DNA TGTGCCAGCAGCCCTGGTCAGGTTCCCCATGAGCAGTTCTTC. This encodes CASSPGQVPHEQFF. The full variable domain, completed using reference TRBV9 and TRBJ2-1, is DSGVTQTPKHLITATGQRVTLRCSPRSGDLSVYWYQQSLDQGLQFLIQYYNGEERAKGNILERFSAQQFPDLHSELNLSSLELGDSALYFCASSPGQVPHEQFFGPGTRLTVL.